This is a list of T cell receptor beta chains from one sample in a study of blood T cell repertoires in COVID-19. The protocol was immunoSEQ multiplex PCR, while the TCRdb copy is restricted to in-frame clones and leaves out a portion. Of about 230,000 clones in the sample, over 80% were seen once. The sequenced sample consisted of peripheral blood. These receptors were collected from a man aged 25 to 45 with COVID-19, enrolled during active disease. Both conserved end residues are part of each CDR3. Fields, in order: V gene, J gene, D gene, CDR3 DNA, CDR3 protein. D genes are given only for firm matches.

TRBV29-1	TRBJ2-7	TRBD1	TGCAGCGGCTCGGGACAGGGGGCCTACGAGCAGTACTTC	CSGSGQGAYEQYF
TRBV2	TRBJ1-4	NA	TGTGCCAGCATCAGGCAGGGTAGGGAAAAACTGTTTTTT	CASIRQGREKLFF
TRBV7-9	TRBJ1-3	TRBD1	TGTGCCAGCAGCTCCGGGACAGCTGGAAACACCATATATTTT	CASSSGTAGNTIYF
TRBV3-1/TRBV3-2	TRBJ1-6	TRBD1	TGTGCCAGCAGCCCCAGGTCAGGGACAGGGGAAGCAATACCCCTCCACTTT	CASSPRSGTGEAIPLHF
TRBV10-3	TRBJ1-1	NA	TGTGCCATCAGTGACCGGGATCGGGACACTGAAGCTTTCTTT	CAISDRDRDTEAFF
TRBV4-2	TRBJ1-4	NA	TGTGCCAGCAGCCAGGCTTATGGGCCGGGGGAAAAACTGTTTTTT	CASSQAYGPGEKLFF
TRBV21-1	TRBJ2-7	NA	TGTGCCAGCAGCAAAGGAGGGGGCCCCTCCTACGAGCAGTACTTC	CASSKGGGPSYEQYF
TRBV19	TRBJ2-1	NA	TGTGCCAGTAGTATAGCGGGATCTACCTACAATGAGCAGTTCTTC	CASSIAGSTYNEQFF
TRBV7-6	TRBJ1-1	TRBD1	TGTGCCAGCAGCTCCAGAGCCGGGACAGGGGGCACTGAAGCTTTCTTT	CASSSRAGTGGTEAFF
TRBV2	TRBJ1-5	TRBD1	TGTGCCAGCAGTGAAGCGACAGGGGGTTATCAGCCCCAGCATTTT	CASSEATGGYQPQHF
TRBV6-5	TRBJ2-7	NA	TGTGCCAGCAGTTACTCCTTGGTACAGGGCTACGAGCAGTACTTC	CASSYSLVQGYEQYF
TRBV5-4	TRBJ2-3	TRBD2	TGTGCCAGCAGCTTAAAACTAGCGGCCACAGATACGCAGTATTTT	CASSLKLAATDTQYF
TRBV27	TRBJ1-2	NA	TGTGCCAGCAGCGGCAAGCCCTCTAGATCGGGCTATGGCTACACCTTC	CASSGKPSRSGYGYTF